Sequencing of this T cell receptor beta chain was carried out in a study of blood T cells in healthy people across ages. Per germline, CDR1 LGHNA and CDR2 YSLEER. The length of the CDR3 is 19 residues. Germline trimming cut 0 bases from V and 1 base from J; bases unmatched to any gene: 11. A sample-barcoded 5' primer and a J-beta primer mix were used in a second PCR of about 7 to 12 cycles. TCRdb re-called the 5' RACE reads with MiXCR, one entry per CDR3 protein. This sample carries around 990,000 distinct CDR3 sequences, approximately 25% of them seen once, and the ten largest clones take around 0.75%. These same records also appear under a second study, on T cells of mothers and their children. That paper adds: Mother-child pairs who were related displayed a slightly higher overlap than unrelated pairs, a difference that was non-significant.

The chain is built from TRBV4-3 and TRBJ2-1; 8 positions match TRBD1. This receptor was obtained from a girl aged 2 to 10 in good health. Source material: blood. Written as DNA, the CDR3 is TGCGCCAGCAGCCAAGATTCCAGGGGGCTTCATAGTTCCTACAATGAGCAGTTCTTC. Translation: CASSQDSRGLHSSYNEQFF.